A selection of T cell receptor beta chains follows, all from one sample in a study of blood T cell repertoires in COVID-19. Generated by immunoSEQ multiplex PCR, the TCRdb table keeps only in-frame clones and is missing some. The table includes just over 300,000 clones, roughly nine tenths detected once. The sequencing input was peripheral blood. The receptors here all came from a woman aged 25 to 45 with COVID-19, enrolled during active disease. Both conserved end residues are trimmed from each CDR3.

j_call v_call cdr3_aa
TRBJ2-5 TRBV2 ASSLAGGPLETQY
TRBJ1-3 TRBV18 ASSPTRGSGNTIY
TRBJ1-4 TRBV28 ASRTPRGPYEKLF
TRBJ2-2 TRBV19 ASSALFGGSNTGELF
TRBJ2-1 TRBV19 ASSISQGYNEQF
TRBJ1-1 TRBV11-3 ASSLGEGHLNTEAF
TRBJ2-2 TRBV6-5 ASRRDRGPTGELF
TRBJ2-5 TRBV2 ASQVAGVRETQY
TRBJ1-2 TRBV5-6 ASSTTGHGYT
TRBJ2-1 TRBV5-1 ASSSQPGQGYNEQF
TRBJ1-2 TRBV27 ASSKRGGFRSNYGYT
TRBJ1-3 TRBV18 ASSPGTPDLNTIY
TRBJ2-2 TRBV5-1 ASSRDTNTGELF
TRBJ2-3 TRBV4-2 ASSQDPGGGTDTQY
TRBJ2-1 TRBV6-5 ASSYLTGQEQF
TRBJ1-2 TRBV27 ASSRDRKNYGYT
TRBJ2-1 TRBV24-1 ATSDRWTHYNEQF
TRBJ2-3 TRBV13 ASSLGGTSGSTDTQY
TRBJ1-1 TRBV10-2 ASSDPRATQNTEAF